This note documents a single TCR beta chain sequence. Its antigen is not known. Germline lookup yields CDR1 SGHTA and CDR2 FQGTGA. The CDR3 runs to 14 residues. The trim removed 10 bases at V and 3 bases at J, leaving 11 bases unmatched. Treatment indicated: approximately 18 received Ad26.COV2.S at low or high dose, single or two shots; 5 received placebo; per-sample allocation not given. The samples date from day 63 after the first vaccine or placebo injection. In Boston, an adult donor aged 18-55 years took part. Vaccine was an Ad26 vector expressing Wuhan-strain SARS-CoV-2 spike. The source of the sample is a study of Ad26.COV2.S vaccination and SARS-CoV-2 variants. General study points: Comparability of non-spike TCR breadth was observed across vaccine and placebo recipients. Total responses of T cells may have been underestimated by the analyses of TCR breadth and depth.

The data were produced by immunoSEQ multiplex PCR, yet TCRdb's version contains in-frame clones alone and is incomplete. The sample consists of about 350,000 clones, about 87% of them appearing once. V and J are TRBV7-3 and TRBJ1-1, with 7 bases that match TRBD1. This TCR came from a person aged 18-60 years who received the Ad26.COV2.S COVID-19 vaccine or a placebo. The input for sequencing was peripheral blood, taken in a trial of Ad26.COV2.S vaccine versus placebo. DNA of the CDR3: TGTGCCACCAAGGGGGCCTCCCTCGACACTGAAGCTTTCTTT. Translating it yields CATKGASLDTEAFF. Together with reference TRBV7-3 and TRBJ1-1, the CDR3 gives the full variable domain: GAGVSQTPSNKVTEKGKYVELRCDPISGHTALYWYRQSLGQGPEFLIYFQGTGAADDSGLPNDRFFAVRPEGSVSTLKIQRTERGDSAVYLCATKGASLDTEAFFGQGTRLTVV.